One sample yielded the 27 T cell receptor beta chains listed below, sequenced in a study of cytomegalovirus exposure and HLA in healthy donors. PCR primers comprised 60 Vbeta and 13 Jbeta primers. Clones were read by immunoSEQ multiplex PCR, and TCRdb kept only the in-frame ones, dropping some. Among roughly 230,000 clones listed, roughly 78% were seen once. The sample consisted of PBMCs. These receptors came from a boy between 10 and 17 years old in good health and CMV-seronegative.

J is TRBJ2-2 and V is TRBV2; D perhaps matches TRBD1 (5 bases). Germline CDR1 and CDR2: SNHLY and FYNNEI. Trimming took off 9 bases at V and 6 bases at J, with 17 bases between the two ends. This CDR3 has 14 amino acids. The CDR3 DNA reads TGTGCCAGTACTTACAGGACCTTACCCGGGGAGCTGTTTTTT. Its protein is CASTYRTLPGELFF.

This rearrangement joins TRBV2 to TRBJ2-3; weak D call: TRBD2 (6 bases). The germline CDR1 and CDR2 sequences are SNHLY and FYNNEI. The ends were cut back, 5 bases at V and 2 bases at J, with 17 bases in the middle. The CDR3 is 16 amino acids. This chain's CDR3 is CASSSGLPTSTDTQYF. The CDR3 region has the DNA TGTGCCAGCAGTTCGGGACTCCCAACCTCCACAGATACGCAGTATTTT.

This chain uses TRBV4-1 with TRBJ1-1; maybe TRBD1 (6 bases). V lost 1 base and J lost 12, with 12 bases in between. Germline CDR1 and CDR2: MGHRA and YSYEKL. The CDR3 length is 12 residues. The CDR3 loop is CASSQGTVSTFF. The CDR3 coding sequence is TGCGCCAGCAGCCAAGGGACAGTAAGTACTTTCTTT.

This clone was seen only once. The J gene is TRBJ2-1, the V gene TRBV7-8; D perhaps matches TRBD2 (6 bases). The CDR3 loop spans 17 amino acids. The germline V gene encodes CDR1 SGHVS and CDR2 FQNEAQ. With 7 bases removed from V and 2 bases from J, the gap between germline ends came to 21 bases. The DNA of the CDR3 is TGTGCCAGCATCCCACCCCGGACTACTCGACCCTACAATGAGCAGTTCTTC. It specifies CASIPPRTTRPYNEQFF.

This clone was counted between two and nine times. V usage is TRBV2 and J usage is TRBJ2-7; 11 bases fit TRBD2. The CDR3 has 15 amino acids. The germline V gene has CDR1 SNHLY and CDR2 FYNNEI. J lost 9 bases, V lost 1 base, and 8 bases had no gene match. The CDR3, as DNA: TGTGCCAGCAGTGAAGACGGTAGCGGGAGGGGAGGGCAGTACTTC. It specifies CASSEDGSGRGGQYF. The full variable domain, with the rest looked up from reference TRBV2 and TRBJ2-7, is EPEVTQTPSHQVTQMGQEVILRCVPISNHLYFYWYRQILGQKVEFLVSFYNNEISEKSEIFDDQFSVERPDGSNFTLKIRSTKLEDSAMYFCASSEDGSGRGGQYFGPGTRLTVT.

The chain joins TRBV2 to TRBJ2-1, with D unresolved. This CDR3 is built from 15 residues. V was pared by 0 bases and J by 5 bases, with 11 bases between. Looked up from germline, CDR1 is SNHLY and CDR2 is FYNNEI. CDR3 sequence: CASSEALGRNNEQFF. For the CDR3, the DNA is TGTGCCAGCAGTGAAGCGCTGGGCAGAAACAATGAGCAGTTCTTC.

V usage is TRBV7-9 and J usage is TRBJ1-1, with D possibly being TRBD1 (6 bases). Germline CDR1 reads SEHNR; CDR2 reads FQNEAQ (reference sequence). The CDR3 length is 18 residues. Trimming shortened V by 5 bases and J by 3 bases, and 25 bases separated the two germline ends. The CDR3 region is CASSLERGRDHSYTEAFF. The CDR3 DNA is TGTGCCAGCAGCCTAGAAAGGGGGAGGGATCATTCGTACACTGAAGCTTTCTTT.

The J gene is TRBJ2-2, the V gene TRBV4-1, with 14 positions matching TRBD2. The CDR3 loop spans 22 amino acids. The V gene end was trimmed by 0 bases and the J gene end by 7 bases; junction bases not matched to a gene: 19. The germline V gene encodes CDR1 MGHRA and CDR2 YSYEKL. This chain's CDR3 is CASSQDSNPGLAGVRRVGELFF. In DNA form, the CDR3 reads TGCGCCAGCAGCCAAGATAGCAACCCGGGACTAGCGGGAGTTCGTCGGGTCGGGGAGCTGTTTTTT.

This chain joins TRBV5-5 and TRBJ2-1; weak D call: TRBD1 (5 bases). Trimming pared 5 bases from V and 3 bases from J, leaving 18 bases between. Germline V lookup: CDR1 SGHKS, CDR2 YYEKEE (reference sequence). CDR3 length equals 16 residues. This CDR3 is CASRRGGQGGYNEQFF. The CDR3 nucleotides read TGTGCCAGCAGACGAGGCGGCCAGGGCGGCTACAATGAGCAGTTCTTC.

This chain links TRBV10-3 with TRBJ1-2; D gene uncertain. CDR3 length: 12 residues. The V end was cut by 2 bases, the J end by 8 bases, with 9 bases between. The germline CDR1 and CDR2 sequences are ENHRY and SYGVKD. For the CDR3, the DNA is TGTGCCATCAGTGAGATGGAGGGAGGCTACACCTTC. It encodes CAISEMEGGYTF.

The rearrangement links TRBV27 to TRBJ1-2, with 7 bases fitting TRBD1. After removal of 7 bases from V and 3 bases from J, the junction contained 5 bases not matched to a gene. Looked up from germline, CDR1 is MNHEY and CDR2 is SMNVEV (reference sequence). The CDR3 extends over 13 amino acids. This CDR3 reads CASKKGQDYGYTF. The CDR3 region has the DNA TGTGCCAGCAAAAAAGGACAGGACTATGGCTACACCTTC.

The chain employs TRBV5-4 and TRBJ1-4; tentative D call: TRBD1 (5 bases). V gave up 1 base and J gave up 8 bases, with 12 bases separating them. This CDR3 contains 14 residues. Germline CDR1 reads SGHNT; CDR2 reads YYREEE (reference sequence). CDR3 sequence reads: CASSLRGLAEKLFF. CDR3 DNA sequence: TGTGCCAGCAGCTTGAGGGGACTGGCGGAAAAACTGTTTTTT.

This clone occurred a few times. The V and J genes are TRBV4-1 and TRBJ2-7, with D possibly being TRBD2 (5 bases). This CDR3 spans 15 amino acids. Germline V lookup: CDR1 MGHRA, CDR2 YSYEKL. Trimming took 4 bases from V and 3 from J, leaving 16 bases between them. The CDR3 here is CASSPTTPGSYEQYF. CDR3 nucleotide sequence: TGCGCCAGCAGCCCGACCACGCCGGGGAGCTACGAGCAGTACTTC.

V is TRBV7-3 and J is TRBJ2-7; 8 bases line up with TRBD1. The CDR3 covers 15 residues. The V segment lost 4 bases and the J segment 2 bases; nucleotides outside the gene matches: 7. Germline CDR1 reads SGHTA; CDR2 reads FQGTGA. The chain's CDR3 is CASSSGGDRPYEQYF. The CDR3 nucleotides are TGTGCCAGCAGCTCAGGAGGGGACAGGCCCTACGAGCAGTACTTC.

The CDR3 sequence is CASSLNPPITGGQYEQYF. The CDR3 DNA follows: TGTGCCAGCAGCCTTAACCCCCCGATCACAGGGGGTCAATACGAGCAGTACTTC. The rearrangement links TRBV11-2 to TRBJ2-7, with 8 bases fitting TRBD1. The CDR3 loop spans 18 amino acids. CDR1 and CDR2 from the germline V gene are SGHAT and FQNNGV. V lost 5 bases, J lost 4 bases, and 19 bases stayed unmatched.

The chain recombines TRBV29-1 with TRBJ2-7, with D possibly TRBD1 on 5 matching bases. Trimming stripped 4 bases from V and 9 bases from J, with 19 bases between. The CDR3 length is 13 residues. Germline V gene lookup returns CDR1 SQVTM and CDR2 ANQGSEA. Here the CDR3 reads CSVAWLKGHGQYF. The CDR3 DNA follows: TGCAGCGTTGCCTGGCTTAAGGGGCACGGGCAGTACTTC.

The V gene is TRBV9, the J gene TRBJ1-2; possible D gene TRBD1, 6 bases. Germline V CDR1 and CDR2: SGDLS, YYNGEE. The CDR3 is made up of 15 amino acids. V lost 1 base and J 0 bases, leaving 10 bases between the germline ends. The CDR3: CASSVLGHANYGYTF. In nucleotides, the CDR3 is TGTGCCAGCAGCGTATTGGGACACGCTAACTATGGCTACACCTTC.

This clone came up a few times. The gene calls are TRBV4-2 and TRBJ2-3; D is perhaps TRBD2 (6 bases). Trimming shortened V by 6 bases and J by 2 bases, and 15 bases separated the two germline ends. Germline V gene lookup returns CDR1 LGHNA and CDR2 YNFKEQ. This CDR3 has 15 amino acids. CDR3 residues: CASREYSGFTDTQYF. CDR3 DNA sequence: TGTGCCAGCAGAGAATATAGCGGTTTCACAGATACGCAGTATTTT.

This sequence joins TRBV6-5 and TRBJ2-5; D might be TRBD1 (5 bases). This CDR3 has 11 residues. Germline lookup yields CDR1 MNHEY and CDR2 SVGAGI. Trimming removed 8 bases at V and 5 bases at J, with 9 bases between. CDR3 bases: TGTGCCAGCCAGGGATTGGAGACCCAGTACTTC. Amino acid sequence: CASQGLETQYF.

The V gene is TRBV27, the J gene TRBJ1-1; possible D gene TRBD1, 6 bases. Between the trimmed V and J ends, which lost 3 bases and 0 bases, there was a span of 20 bases. The CDR3 spans 18 residues. CDR1 is MNHEY, CDR2 SMNVEV, per germline (reference sequence). The CDR3 sequence is CASSFLSPSGQLNTEAFF. The CDR3 coding sequence is TGTGCCAGCAGTTTTCTCAGCCCTTCAGGACAGCTGAACACTGAAGCTTTCTTT.

In this sample, this clone turned up once. This rearrangement joins TRBV7-2 to TRBJ2-7, with 10 bases aligning to TRBD2. The CDR3 sequence is 16 residues long. The germline gives CDR1 SGHTA, CDR2 FQGNSA. The J segment lost 3 bases and the V segment lost 1 base, leaving 6 bases of the junction unmatched. The CDR3 is CASSLVAPSGSYEQYF. CDR3 nucleotides: TGTGCCAGCAGCTTAGTAGCTCCTAGCGGGAGCTACGAGCAGTACTTC.

J is TRBJ1-2 and V is TRBV4-1; D gene uncertain. This CDR3 is built from 15 residues. V was clipped by 0 bases and J by 5 bases, with 13 bases between them. CDR1 and CDR2 from the germline V gene are MGHRA and YSYEKL. The CDR3 is CASSQDGWQRYGYTF. Written as DNA, the CDR3 is TGCGCCAGCAGCCAAGATGGGTGGCAGCGATATGGCTACACCTTC.

The chain is built from TRBV4-1 and TRBJ1-3, with D tentatively TRBD1 (5 bases). The CDR3 loop spans 14 amino acids. CDR1 MGHRA and CDR2 YSYEKL come from the germline V gene. Trimming cost V 0 bases and J 9 bases, with 12 bases left between them. The CDR3, as DNA: TGCGCCAGCAGCCAAGATTTACAGGATTCCACCATATATTTT. This sequence encodes CASSQDLQDSTIYF.

This chain connects TRBV5-1 to TRBJ2-5; TRBD1 aligns across 9 bases. Trimming cost V 4 bases and J 2 bases; bases outside gene matches: 6. The germline CDR1 and CDR2 sequences are SGHRS and YFSETQ. This CDR3 spans 15 amino acids. The CDR3 nucleotides are TGCGCCAGCAGCCTGACCGGGACAGGGCAAGAGACCCAGTACTTC. This gives the protein CASSLTGTGQETQYF.

The chain combines TRBV19 with TRBJ1-1; 7 bases fit TRBD1. CDR3 length: 16 amino acids. The junction had 13 bases not matched to a gene; V was cut back by 9 bases and J by 0 bases. Germline CDR1 reads LNHDA; CDR2 reads SQIVND (reference sequence). This CDR3 is CARVTSDRPMNTEAFF. CDR3 DNA: TGTGCCAGAGTTACATCGGACAGGCCCATGAACACTGAAGCTTTCTTT. The entire variable domain, with the rest obtained from reference TRBV19 and TRBJ1-1, is as follows: DGGITQSPKYLFRKEGQNVTLSCEQNLNHDAMYWYRQDPGQGLRLIYYSQIVNDFQKGDIAEGYSVSREKKESFPLTVTSAQKNPTAFYLCARVTSDRPMNTEAFFGQGTRLTVV.

Concerning this clone: Compared with germline, one end of the junction differs, possibly owing to a read error. The gene calls are TRBV30 and TRBJ2-7; maybe TRBD1 (6 bases). The CDR3 is 13 amino acids. Germline V lookup: CDR1 GTSNPN, CDR2 SVGIG (reference sequence). The CDR3 region has the DNA TGTGCCTGGAGAAACGGGGACATTGCCGTGCTAAACTTC. This translates into CAWRNGDIAVLNF.

The chain uses TRBV5-6 and TRBJ2-3, with D perhaps TRBD2 (5 bases). The CDR3 runs to 13 residues. Deletions cut 3 bases from V and 6 bases from J, with 11 bases between. Germline V gives CDR1 SGHDT, CDR2 YYEEEE. The chain's CDR3 is CASSWRGPDTQYF. CDR3 coding DNA: TGTGCCAGCAGCTGGAGAGGGCCGGATACGCAGTATTTT.